This T cell receptor beta chain was captured by sequencing in a study of molecular identifiers for immune sequencing clone quantification. Across the whole study: Four of five RNA aliquots from approximately 20,000 or 100,000 naive CD8 T cells were sequenced.

General study points: Clones exceeding 20 RNA copies carried over 99% of effector molecules but under 1% of naive-cell molecules.

This clonotype was picked up a small number of times. The antigen remains unidentified. This CDR3 region has 17 residues. The V gene lost 4 bases and the J gene lost 2 bases, with 20 bases spanning the gap. Germline V gene lookup returns CDR1 SEHNR and CDR2 FQNEAQ (reference sequence). Preparation of naive CD8 libraries involved roughly 19,000 to 1,100,000 sorted cells and 10%, 30% or 50% RNA. Methods described previously, with TCR primers listed, were used for bulk TCR libraries. TCRdb analysed the PCR reads with MiXCR anew, one entry per CDR3 protein. The sample yields under 600,000 distinct CDR3 sequences, around 23% seen once.

Sequenced sample: naive CD8+ T cells from blood, with Jurkat cell RNA spiked in. Subset noted: FACS-sorted CD8+CD4-CCR7+CD45RA+ naive T cells. The TCR comes from a human donor in good health. Some libraries in this study had Jurkat cell RNA spiked in. The chain links TRBV7-9 to TRBJ1-2; D remains unclear. CDR3 residues: CASSSNSVPAQNYGYTF. The CDR3 DNA is TGTGCCAGCAGCTCCAATTCGGTTCCAGCTCAGAACTATGGCTACACCTTC.